The 3 T cell receptor beta chains below all came from one sample that was sequenced in a study of molecular identifiers for immune sequencing clone quantification. TCRdb fed the PCR reads into MiXCR, producing one record per CDR3 protein. The sample lists about 40,000 distinct CDR3 sequences, about 18% occurring once. Sequences were obtained from naive CD8+ T cells from blood, with Jurkat cell RNA spiked in. Subset denoted: FACS-sorted CD8+CD4-CCR7+CD45RA+ naive T cells. These receptors were taken from a human donor in good health. Some libraries in this study had Jurkat cell RNA spiked in.

As to this clonotype: A much larger clone differs by one base, so this may be a read error. This rearrangement joins TRBV7-6 to TRBJ1-5; D perhaps matches TRBD1 (6 bases). The CDR3 is made up of 15 amino acids. Per germline, CDR1 SGHVS and CDR2 FNYEAQ. The CDR3 loop reads CASSLVGGPYQPQRF. The CDR3 nucleotides read TGTGCCAGCAGCTTAGTAGGGGGGCCCTATCAGCCCCAGCGTTTT.

The table lists this clonotype with many counts. The CDR3 DNA reads TGTGCCAGCAGCTCGGTGGCGGGAGATGGCAAAAACATTCAGTACTTC. It specifies CASSSVAGDGKNIQYF. The rearrangement links TRBV7-9 to TRBJ2-4; 7 nucleotides agree with TRBD2. Germline V lookup: CDR1 SEHNR, CDR2 FQNEAQ (reference sequence). The CDR3 spans 16 residues. V trimming: 4 bases; J trimming: 3 bases; junction bases outside the gene matches: 9.

Concerning this clonotype itself: It may be a read error: a sequence one base away is much more abundant. This chain uses TRBV20-1 with TRBJ1-5; D gene ambiguous. V lost 7 bases and J 2 bases, leaving 21 bases between the germline ends. Germline CDR1 is DFQATT and CDR2 is SNEGSKA (reference sequence). CDR3 length: 16 amino acids. The CDR3 spells CSDSDEMAVGNQPQHF. DNA for the CDR3: TGCAGTGATAGTGATGAAATGGCGGTGGGCAATCAGCCCCAGCATTTT.